This TCR beta chain was sequenced in a study of identical twins. With no exceptions, donors were healthy Caucasians. A single count supports this clonotype. This CDR3 is 17 amino acids long. Trimming at V came to 3 bases and at J to 2 bases, leaving 8 bases not matched to a gene. Looked up from germline, CDR1 is SGHRS and CDR2 is YFSETQ. Template switching (which added a universal primer site) was used, and cDNA carried unique molecular identifiers. TCRdb used MiXCR to reprocess the 5' RACE reads, holding one entry per CDR3 protein. The sample yields 450,000 to 600,000 distinct CDR3 sequences, 20% to 25% seen once. These data also featured in a second study, about yellow fever vaccine responses in identical twins.

The chain carries TRBV5-1 and TRBJ2-2, with TRBD1 matching 9 bases. This clonotype was sampled from a woman aged 18-29 years in good health. Source material: CD4+ T cells sorted from blood. CDR3 DNA: TGCGCCAGCAGCTCCTCACCGGGACAGGGTAACACCGGGGAGCTGTTTTTT. Its protein is CASSSSPGQGNTGELFF.